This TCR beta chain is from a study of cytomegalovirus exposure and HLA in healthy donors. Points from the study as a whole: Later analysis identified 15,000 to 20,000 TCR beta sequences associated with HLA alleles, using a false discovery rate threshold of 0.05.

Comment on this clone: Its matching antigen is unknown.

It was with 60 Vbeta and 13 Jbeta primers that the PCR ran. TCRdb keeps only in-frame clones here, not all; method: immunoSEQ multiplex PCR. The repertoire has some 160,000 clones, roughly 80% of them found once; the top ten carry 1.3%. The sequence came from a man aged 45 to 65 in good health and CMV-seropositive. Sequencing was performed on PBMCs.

The CDR3: CASSVQGGKSEKLFF. CDR3 DNA sequence: TGTGCCAGCAGTGTACAGGGAGGGAAGAGTGAAAAACTGTTTTTT. The rearrangement joins TRBV2 to TRBJ1-4, with D perhaps TRBD1 (6 bases). CDR1 is SNHLY, CDR2 FYNNEI, per germline. This CDR3 has 15 residues. V dropped 4 bases and J dropped 7 bases, with 16 bases sitting between them.